The rows below give T cell receptor beta chains drawn from one sample of a study of T cell repertoires in cytomegalovirus infection. TCRdb processed the reads anew with MiXCR; each CDR3 protein has one entry. Of hundreds of thousands of distinct CDR3 sequences listed, almost 30% are singletons. Which antigens these TCRs recognize remains unknown. Sequenced here: cultured PBMCs, sampled from culture after CMV antigen stimulation. These receptors were obtained from a human donor in good health (CMV status not recorded). Some clones in this sample may be carry-over from other donors' samples. The CDR3 runs from the conserved cysteine through the conserved F or W. A D gene is named only where the DNA matches it firmly. Rows may omit the clone size; those that give it use once, few, many or a size class.

cdr3_nt,cdr3_aa,v_call,j_call,clone_size,d_call
TGTGCCAGTAGTATGGGACTAGCGGGGAATGAGCAGTTCTTC,CASSMGLAGNEQFF,TRBV19,TRBJ2-1,few,TRBD2
TGCAGTGCTAGGGGGGGGGGAAAATACGAGCAGTACTTC,CSARGGGKYEQYF,TRBV20-1,TRBJ2-7,NA,TRBD2
TGTGCCAGCAGCTTAGATCAAGGGACCCAGTACTTC,CASSLDQGTQYF,TRBV5-4,TRBJ2-5,NA,NA
TGTGCCAGCAGCTTTCAAGAGGCAGGAAGGGAGAATCAGCCCCAGCATTTT,CASSFQEAGRENQPQHF,TRBV5-7,TRBJ1-5,NA,NA
TGTGCCAGCAGCCAAGATCAGGACAGCTATACAAGGAACACCGGGGAGCTGTTTTTT,CASSQDQDSYTRNTGELFF,TRBV4-2,TRBJ2-2,many,NA
TGTGCCATCAGCGAGCTGCTTAGGAGGGAGGAAGGCGGGGAGCTGTTTTTT,CAISELLRREEGGELFF,TRBV10-3,TRBJ2-2,few,NA
TGTGCCAGCAGCGTAGAAGGGAAGCCGAGGATCGGGGAGCTGTTTTTT,CASSVEGKPRIGELFF,TRBV9,TRBJ2-2,NA,NA
TGTGCCAGCAGCTTTCAGGCTAGCGGGAGCGGTGAGCAGTTCTTC,CASSFQASGSGEQFF,TRBV7-8,TRBJ2-1,few,TRBD2
TGTGCCAGCAGTTACTCGAGGGGCGGGGGGGCTGGCGAGACCCAGTACTTC,CASSYSRGGGAGETQYF,TRBV6-6,TRBJ2-5,NA,TRBD2
TGTGCCAGCAGCCAAGGATCTACAGGGTCCCATGGCTACACCTTC,CASSQGSTGSHGYTF,TRBV4-2,TRBJ1-2,NA,NA
TGTGCCAGCGGACAGGCCTCTAACTATGGCTACACCTTC,CASGQASNYGYTF,TRBV28,TRBJ1-2,few,TRBD1
TGTGCCAGCAGTCAATACAGGGGATATAGCAATCAGCCCCAGCATTTT,CASSQYRGYSNQPQHF,TRBV28,TRBJ1-5,many,TRBD1
TGTGCCATCAGCCCGACTAGCGGGAGGTTGGACAATGAGCAGTTCTTC,CAISPTSGRLDNEQFF,TRBV10-3,TRBJ2-1,few,TRBD2
TGCGCCAGCAGGGAGGGATCGAACACCCGGGAGCTGTTTTTT,CASREGSNTRELFF,TRBV5-1,TRBJ2-2,NA,NA
TGTGCCAGCAGTGACCAGCGGAAAATAACCGGGGAGCTGTTTTTT,CASSDQRKITGELFF,TRBV6-1,TRBJ2-2,few,NA
TGTGCCCCCTCAAGGAACAGGGGGCGCGTCAATCAGCCCCAGCATTTT,CAPSRNRGRVNQPQHF,TRBV28,TRBJ1-5,few,TRBD1
TGTGCCAGCAGCCCAAGAGCAGATTATAGCAATCAGCCCCAGCATTTT,CASSPRADYSNQPQHF,TRBV6-6,TRBJ1-5,NA,NA
TGTTACCGGATCGAAGGGCCGTGGGGGTACAATGAGCAGTTCTTC,CYRIEGPWGYNEQFF,TRBV6-4,TRBJ2-1,NA,NA
TGTGCCAGCAGGGCTAGCGGGGGACTTGAGCAGTACTTC,CASRASGGLEQYF,TRBV27,TRBJ2-7,NA,TRBD2
TGTGCCAGCAGCCGTCCCTTGGGTGGAAACACCATATATTTT,CASSRPLGGNTIYF,TRBV12-3/TRBV12-4,TRBJ1-3,few,NA
TGTGCCAGCAGCTATAGCGGGGGGTCATACAATGAGCAGTTCTTC,CASSYSGGSYNEQFF,TRBV7-2,TRBJ2-1,many,TRBD2
TGTGCCAGCAGCTTAGGATCAGGTGGTGAAGCTTTCTTT,CASSLGSGGEAFF,TRBV7-8,TRBJ1-1,many,NA
TGTGCCAGCAGCCAAGAAGCTGTTTTAGGCTATGGCTACACCTTC,CASSQEAVLGYGYTF,TRBV3-1,TRBJ1-2,NA,NA
TGTGCCAGCAGTTTTGGACAGGGGCGGGGCGAGCAGTACTTC,CASSFGQGRGEQYF,TRBV12-3/TRBV12-4,TRBJ2-7,few,TRBD1
TGTGCCAGCAGCTTAGGCGCCGCAGGGGCCTATGGCTACACCTTC,CASSLGAAGAYGYTF,TRBV7-6,TRBJ1-2,few,NA
TGTGCCAGCAGCCCCTACCTTGGACAGGGTGGGTCCGATACGCAGTATTTT,CASSPYLGQGGSDTQYF,TRBV5-8,TRBJ2-3,many,TRBD1
TGTGCCAGCAGCTCTGGACCGACGAATCAGCCCCAGCATTTT,CASSSGPTNQPQHF,TRBV7-2,TRBJ1-5,few,NA
TGTGCCAGCAGTTACTATTGGGGGGCGGGTCAGCCCCAGCATTTT,CASSYYWGAGQPQHF,TRBV6-5,TRBJ1-5,NA,NA
TGTGCCAGTGAGAACCGGCGGAGTGAAAAACTGTTTTTT,CASENRRSEKLFF,TRBV19,TRBJ1-4,NA,NA
TGTGCCAGCAGCCAAGATACAGGGATGAACACTGAAGCTTTCTTT,CASSQDTGMNTEAFF,TRBV3-1,TRBJ1-1,few,NA
TGTGCCAGCAGCTTAGCGTTTGAGCGGGAGGTTACAGATACGCAGTATTTT,CASSLAFEREVTDTQYF,TRBV7-9,TRBJ2-3,many,TRBD2
TGTGCCAGCTCACCAGATCACCTCTACAATGAGCAGTTCTTC,CASSPDHLYNEQFF,TRBV18,TRBJ2-1,NA,NA
TGTGCCAGCAGCTTGGAAGCGGGGGCCGCGAATGAGCAGTTCTTC,CASSLEAGAANEQFF,TRBV7-2,TRBJ2-1,few,TRBD2
TGTGCCAGCAGCCGTCGTCGGGGCCTTATGGATACGCAGTATTTT,CASSRRRGLMDTQYF,TRBV11-1,TRBJ2-3,NA,NA
TGTGCCAGCAACAAGGGGGAGGGAGGACAAGAGACCCAGTACTTC,CASNKGEGGQETQYF,TRBV7-8,TRBJ2-5,many,NA
TGCGCCAGCAGCCAAGAACCCGGGGCGGGCTATGGCTACACCTTC,CASSQEPGAGYGYTF,TRBV4-1,TRBJ1-2,few,NA
TGTGCCAGCAGCTTAGTCTTAACAGGGGCTGATGAAGCTTTCTTT,CASSLVLTGADEAFF,TRBV7-9,TRBJ1-1,few,TRBD1
TGTGCCAGTAGTCCGACGGGGGGACCAGATACGCAGTATTTT,CASSPTGGPDTQYF,TRBV19,TRBJ2-3,NA,TRBD2
TGTGCCAGCAACGTCTGGCGAACAGATACGCAGTATTTT,CASNVWRTDTQYF,TRBV2,TRBJ2-3,NA,NA
TGTGCCAGCAGCTTGGGAGGGGCGCTGAGTAATTCACCCCTCCACTTT,CASSLGGALSNSPLHF,TRBV7-6,TRBJ1-6,NA,NA
TGTGCCATCAGTGAGCTTAGGAGCGGAAGCTCCTACAATGAGCAGTTCTTC,CAISELRSGSSYNEQFF,TRBV10-3,TRBJ2-1,once,NA
TGCAGTGCTGGAGCCCAGGGATATGACATTCAGTACTTC,CSAGAQGYDIQYF,TRBV20-1,TRBJ2-4,once,NA
TGTGCCAGCAGCGTAGTTGAGCGGGGGGTGACCCAGTACTTC,CASSVVERGVTQYF,TRBV9,TRBJ2-5,NA,TRBD2
TGCAGTGCTCCCGCCACCTGGACTCCCAGTGGGAGCACAGATACGCAGTATTTT,CSAPATWTPSGSTDTQYF,TRBV20-1,TRBJ2-3,few,NA
TGCAGTGCTACAAAGATGATTAATTCACCCCTCCACTTT,CSATKMINSPLHF,TRBV20-1,TRBJ1-6,once,NA
TGCGCCAGCAGCCGAAACAGGGGGGGGAATGAGCAGTTCTTC,CASSRNRGGNEQFF,TRBV4-1,TRBJ2-1,many,NA